The rows below give T cell receptor beta chains drawn from one sample of a study of cytomegalovirus exposure and HLA in healthy donors. Profiled with immunoSEQ multiplex PCR; TCRdb holds only in-frame clones, not every one. The sample shows around 110,000 clones, around 75% of them seen only once. Sequencing was performed on PBMCs. Source of these receptors: a man in his forties in good health and CMV-seronegative. The CDR3 runs from the conserved cysteine through the conserved F or W. Fields, in order: clone size, D gene, V gene, J gene, CDR3 protein, CDR3 DNA. D genes are given only for firm matches. Rows may omit the clone size; those that give it use once, few, many or a size class.

-	TRBD1	TRBV2	TRBJ1-4	CASSELTGEAEKLFF	TGTGCCAGCAGTGAGTTGACAGGGGAGGCTGAAAAACTGTTTTTT
-	-	TRBV5-6	TRBJ2-4	CASSFLSLGGENIQYF	TGTGCCAGCAGTTTCCTTTCTCTCGGGGGAGAAAACATTCAGTACTTC
-	-	TRBV19	TRBJ1-1	CASSSQGGHTEAFF	TGTGCCAGTAGTAGCCAGGGTGGCCACACTGAAGCTTTCTTT
once	TRBD1	TRBV7-9	TRBJ1-6	CASRDGSGGNSPLHF	TGTGCCAGCAGAGACGGGTCAGGGGGTAATTCACCCCTCCACTTT
-	TRBD2	TRBV29-1	TRBJ2-1	CSVGWGRGGINEQFF	TGCAGCGTTGGATGGGGACGGGGGGGCATTAATGAGCAGTTCTTC
-	TRBD1	TRBV5-1	TRBJ1-2	CASSSTGGVSYGYTF	TGCGCCAGCAGCTCCACAGGGGGCGTAAGCTATGGCTACACCTTC
-	TRBD1	TRBV5-1	TRBJ1-2	CASSLVGTGVDYGYTF	TGCGCCAGCAGCTTGGTAGGGACAGGGGTTGACTATGGCTACACCTTC
once	-	TRBV9	TRBJ1-1	CASSVQGSTEAFF	TGTGCCAGCAGCGTACAGGGGAGCACTGAAGCTTTCTTT
-	TRBD2	TRBV5-4	TRBJ2-3	CASSRGLAPETDTQYF	TGTGCCAGCAGCAGGGGACTAGCGCCAGAGACAGATACGCAGTATTTT
-	-	TRBV2	TRBJ2-7	CARATGFDEQYF	TGTGCCAGGGCAACAGGGTTCGACGAGCAGTACTTC
-	TRBD2	TRBV11-1	TRBJ2-7	CASSVGLAGGSYEQYF	TGTGCCAGCAGCGTGGGACTAGCGGGGGGCTCCTACGAGCAGTACTTC
-	TRBD1	TRBV7-9	TRBJ1-4	CASSPQQGANEKLFF	TGTGCCAGCAGCCCCCAACAGGGGGCTAATGAAAAACTGTTTTTT
-	-	TRBV7-9	TRBJ1-5	CASANGGHGNQPQHF	TGTGCCAGCGCGAACGGGGGTCATGGCAATCAGCCCCAGCATTTT
few	-	TRBV5-6	TRBJ1-1	CASSFGQMNTEAFF	TGTGCCAGCAGCTTCGGACAGATGAACACTGAAGCTTTCTTT
-	TRBD1	TRBV15	TRBJ1-1	CATGTTGGRTEAFF	TGTGCCACCGGAACGACAGGGGGCCGAACTGAAGCTTTCTTT
-	TRBD1	TRBV5-6	TRBJ2-7	CASSPQGQGASTHEQYF	TGTGCCAGCAGCCCTCAAGGGCAGGGGGCCTCGACCCACGAGCAGTACTTC
-	-	TRBV5-1	TRBJ2-2	CASSLTGQRTGELFF	TGCGCCAGCAGCTTGACGGGACAAAGGACCGGGGAGCTGTTTTTT
-	-	TRBV9	TRBJ1-2	CASSGGGGHKFSRGYGYTF	TGTGCCAGCAGCGGCGGGGGGGGACACAAATTTAGCCGGGGATATGGCTACACCTTC
-	-	TRBV5-1	TRBJ2-2	CASSLGQNTGELFF	TGCGCCAGCAGCTTGGGACAGAACACCGGGGAGCTGTTTTTT
-	TRBD1	TRBV6-5	TRBJ1-2	CASRGTGEAYGYTF	TGTGCCAGCAGGGGAACAGGGGAGGCCTATGGCTACACCTTC
-	TRBD1	TRBV2	TRBJ2-7	CASSQDRARYEQYF	TGTGCCAGCAGCCAGGACAGGGCCCGATACGAGCAGTACTTC
-	-	TRBV2	TRBJ2-1	CASKDSPSYNEQFF	TGTGCCAGCAAAGACAGCCCCTCCTACAATGAGCAGTTCTTC
-	-	TRBV12-5	TRBJ2-6	CASGPGQTGANVLTF	TGTGCTAGTGGCCCTGGACAAACTGGGGCCAACGTCCTGACTTTC
few	TRBD2	TRBV4-1	TRBJ2-7	CASSQMAGGSYEQYF	TGCGCCAGCAGCCAAATGGCGGGAGGATCCTACGAGCAGTACTTC
-	-	TRBV5-1	TRBJ1-2	CASSLERSYGYTF	TGCGCCAGCAGCTTGGAGCGCAGCTATGGCTACACCTTC
-	-	TRBV5-4	TRBJ2-7	CASSSRSRQEQYF	TGTGCCAGCAGCTCCCGGAGTCGGCAGGAGCAGTACTTC
-	TRBD2	TRBV25-1	TRBJ2-5	CASSGTSGWETQYF	TGTGCCAGCAGTGGGACTAGCGGGTGGGAGACCCAGTACTTC
-	TRBD1	TRBV27	TRBJ1-5	CAPDEGASDQPQHF	TGTGCCCCAGACGAGGGGGCATCGGATCAGCCCCAGCATTTT
-	TRBD1	TRBV5-4	TRBJ1-6	CASKQTTGGSPLHF	TGTGCCAGCAAACAAACGACAGGGGGTTCACCCCTCCACTTT